Listed here is a single TCR beta chain. Its antigen target is currently unknown. No qualities accompany the bases; no much larger clone lies one base away. This entry is derived from a study of T cell responses to AZD1222 COVID-19 vaccine (dated by TCRdb to 2020 to 2022). Some background on the complete study: AZD1222 recipients given second doses at about 4 weeks or at about 12 weeks were pooled, since spike-specific TCR depth and breadth were not found to differ between the two schedules. A total of approximately 240 trial participants underwent TCR sequencing, of whom 200 to 220 received two doses of AZD1222 and some 26 received two doses of the MenACWY control vaccine. Trial participants were enrolled by age into 18-55, 56-69 and 70-plus year subgroups, with around 150, 28 and 57 TCR-sequenced participants respectively. Overall study results and their limits: Participants were mostly white British, with more females than males. The authors suggested clonal diversity may have been underestimated. The whole spike protein was spanned by vaccine-associated CD4 TCRs, and dominant responses were seen in regions 160-218 and 743-854. Conclusions about previously exposed vaccinees are limited, since just five to seven AZD1222 recipients were seropositive for SARS-CoV-2 at baseline. Nearly half of unique spike-specific TCRs reportedly recognized epitopes outside regions mutated in the B.1.351 and B.1.1.7 variants. In the small 56-69-year group, the increase in depth fell short of significance, most likely because of low power. After two AZD1222 doses, spike-specific TCR breadth and depth were significantly higher than at day 0 and than in MenACWY recipients. Because no day 14 peak-response samples were available, the repertoires could be characterized only after the peak T cell response.

The CDR3 regions of human TCRbeta chains were analyzed by immunosequencing. Turning to the authors' computational methods: Repertoire TCRs were matched against a reference library of SARS-CoV-2-specific TCRs generated with the MIRA antigen-specificity platform. Breadth meant the fraction of unique TCRs that were SARS-CoV-2-associated, whereas depth meant the fraction of total T cells that were SARS-CoV-2-associated. Using the MIRA data, every spike-specific TCR was mapped to the spike region that the TCR reacted to and assigned to either a CD4 or a CD8 class. Log10-transformed breadth and depth values were compared by one-way ANOVA with Sidak's multiple comparisons tests. Held by TCRdb, this immuneACCESS table contains in-frame sequences only and omits some clones. Under half of the omission traces to an unresolved V gene where checked; the cause of the rest is unknown. The V and J calls and clone size are taken from that table; D and trimming were inferred from the DNA. The sample table contains approximately 120,000 clones; only one count was recorded for 90% of them. The top ten clonotypes cover approximately 7.6% of the sample.

Explained via the paper, the time point label denotes: baseline before first vaccination. The vaccinee samples were drawn from two UK trials, COV001 and COV002, one of which was a single-blind randomized controlled phase 2/3 trial testing AZD1222 (ChAdOx1 nCoV-19) in healthy adults. For TCRbeta chain sequencing, PBMC samples were collected from trial participants at day 0 and at day 28 after the second dose. The germline V gene specifies SGHRS as CDR1 and YFSETQ as CDR2. Measured from the cysteine to the phenylalanine, the CDR3 is 13 residues long. The only DNA kept is the CDR3, 39 bases in frame from the first base. The trim is 1 base for V and 6 bases for J, with a gap of 9 bases between the germline ends.

The sample was peripheral blood, taken on day 0 of AZD1222 vaccination. This receptor chain uses TRBV5-1 and TRBJ2-3; the D gene cannot be resolved reliably. This clonotype was obtained from an adult in good health. This receptor has the CDR3 CASSLYSPDTQYF. Here is the DNA: TGCGCCAGCAGCTTGTATTCACCCGATACGCAGTATTTT.